This T cell receptor beta chain stems from a study of molecular identifiers for immune sequencing clone quantification. The study, taken as a whole, reports: Shared barcodes on identical TCR molecules could underestimate the sizes of highly expanded clones. Beyond 20 RNA copies, clones held over 97% of effector molecules, compared with under 1% in naive cells.

About this clonotype: Its antigen is not known.

Previously described methods with listed TCR primers produced the bulk TCR libraries. MiXCR, applied by TCRdb to the PCR reads, yields one record per CDR3 protein. In the table there are 490,000 or so distinct CDR3 sequences, about 22% of which are singletons. Trimming left V 1 base short and J 5 bases short, with 4 bases between. Per the germline V gene, CDR1 is MGHRA and CDR2 is YSYEKL. The CDR3 extends over 12 amino acids. The chain uses TRBV4-1 and TRBJ2-3; the D is unclear. This sequence originates from a human donor in good health. Some libraries in this study had Jurkat cell RNA spiked in. Sequenced sample: naive CD8+ T cells from blood, with Jurkat cell RNA spiked in. Noted subset: FACS-sorted CD8+CD4-CCR7+CD45RA+ naive T cells. CDR3 bases: TGCGCCAGCAGCCAAGGTCAAGATACGCAGTATTTT. Encoded protein: CASSQGQDTQYF.